The present T cell receptor (beta chain) was sequenced within a study of Tregs in tolerant kidney transplant recipients. Overall study: Stimulator donor B cells were generated over around ten days with CD40L, cyclosporin A and IL-4.

Assay used: immunoSEQ multiplex PCR; TCRdb lists only in-frame clones, some missing. The sample consists of 4,500 to 7,000 clones, 90% of them appearing once. The germline CDR1 and CDR2 sequences are SGHRS and YFSETQ. The CDR3 spans 14 residues. Between the trimmed V and J ends, which lost 0 bases and 4 bases, there was a span of 11 bases. Points on this clone: Its antigen is unidentified.

The source material was Tregs from blood cultured with allogeneic cells, sampled before the transplant. V gene TRBV5-1 combines with J gene TRBJ2-7; D remains ambiguous. The sequence was obtained from a human patient who received a combined kidney and bone marrow transplant. The CDR3 DNA reads as TGCGCCAGCAGCTTGGAAGACACAATATACGAGCAGTACTTC. Translated: CASSLEDTIYEQYF.